The 19 T cell receptor beta chains listed next were all sequenced from one sample in a study of cytomegalovirus exposure and HLA in healthy donors (dated by TCRdb to 2016 to 2017). Libraries were constructed by the immunoSEQ multiplex PCR assay. The multiplex PCR relied on a mix of 60 forward primers for TCR Vbeta segments and 13 reverse primers for TCR Jbeta segments. The immuneACCESS repertoire file appears here via TCRdb, limited to in-frame rearrangements. These files lack a portion of the clones; in checked studies, under half of the deficit traces to unresolved V genes, and the cause of the others is not known. For this sample the table gives roughly 150,000 clones, of which 64% were detected only once. Around 3% of the sample is in the top ten clones. Sequencing was carried out using PBMCs. These receptors originate from a woman younger than 45 in good health and CMV-seropositive.

The chain couples TRBV7-2 to TRBJ2-2; D uncertain. This CDR3 has 14 residues. The V gene's germline CDR1 is SGHTA and CDR2 FQGNSA. Trimming cost V 1 base and J 4 bases, with 7 bases left between them. DNA of the CDR3: TGTGCCAGCAGCTTAGTGATGGCCACCGGGGAGCTGTTTTTT. The encoded protein is CASSLVMATGELFF.

The J gene is TRBJ2-3, the V gene TRBV11-1; maybe TRBD2 (5 bases). V lost 2 bases to trimming and J lost 4 bases, with 10 bases between them. In germline, CDR1 is SGHAT, CDR2 FQDESV (reference sequence). CDR3 length: 14 residues. The CDR3 sequence is CASSLNRGSDTQYF. The DNA for the CDR3 is TGTGCCAGCAGCTTAAATCGGGGATCAGATACGCAGTATTTT.

The rearrangement uses TRBV2 and TRBJ1-2; possibly TRBD1 for D (5 bases). CDR1 is SNHLY and CDR2 is FYNNEI in the germline V gene. This CDR3 region has 14 residues. V lost 8 bases and J 6 bases, leaving 19 bases between the germline ends. CDR3 sequence reads: CASFPLGGEDGYTF. The CDR3 DNA is TGTGCCAGCTTTCCCTTAGGAGGGGAGGATGGCTACACCTTC.

The rearrangement joins TRBV5-4 to TRBJ2-7, with 9 bases that match TRBD2. The CDR3 covers 16 residues. Germline V gives CDR1 SGHNT, CDR2 YYREEE (reference sequence). The junction had 6 bases not matched to a gene; V was cut back by 0 bases and J by 2 bases. The CDR3, as DNA: TGTGCCAGCAGCTTGGGTGCGGGAGGGCTTACCTACGAGCAGTACTTC. Its protein product is CASSLGAGGLTYEQYF.

V is TRBV29-1 and J is TRBJ2-7; D might be TRBD1 (6 bases). Germline CDR1 is SQVTM and CDR2 is ANQGSEA. V lost 4 bases, J lost 5 bases, and 12 bases lay in between. The CDR3 loop spans 12 amino acids. In DNA, the CDR3 is TGCAGCGTTGTCCGGCAGGGGAACGAGCAGTACTTC. Translation: CSVVRQGNEQYF.

This chain connects TRBV11-3 to TRBJ1-1, with no clear D. The germline V and J ends were trimmed by 1 base and 7 bases, with 7 bases remaining between them. The CDR3 length is 12 residues. Germline CDR1 reads SGHNT; CDR2 reads YENEEA. CDR3: CASSLGPLEAFF. The CDR3 DNA reads as TGTGCCAGCAGCTTAGGGCCTCTTGAAGCTTTCTTT.

The chain employs TRBV27 and TRBJ2-1; 10 nucleotides match TRBD1. Germline CDR1 reads MNHEY; CDR2 reads SMNVEV (reference sequence). Germline trimming cut 6 bases from V and 6 bases from J; bases unmatched to any gene: 8. The CDR3 sequence is 15 residues long. For the CDR3, the DNA is TGTGCCAGCAGCCTCCGAGACAGGGGGCCCAATGAGCAGTTCTTC. It specifies CASSLRDRGPNEQFF.

J is TRBJ1-1 and V is TRBV5-1; TRBD1 might be the D (5 bases). The CDR3 extends over 17 amino acids. In germline, CDR1 is SGHRS, CDR2 YFSETQ. V shed 4 bases and J shed 0 bases, with 19 bases lying between them. CDR3: CASSDAHRGLMNTEAFF. DNA of the CDR3: TGCGCCAGCAGCGACGCACACCGGGGACTCATGAACACTGAAGCTTTCTTT.

The rearrangement uses TRBV5-1 and TRBJ2-1; weak D call: TRBD2 (5 bases). This CDR3 has 20 amino acids. Between the trimmed V and J ends, which lost 5 bases and 0 bases, there was a span of 27 bases. Germline V gene data show CDR1 as SGHRS and CDR2 as YFSETQ. CDR3 nucleotides: TGCGCCAGCAGTGAGGGCACGTTTTTTCTTGGGTCCCGCTCCTACAATGAGCAGTTCTTC. Protein product: CASSEGTFFLGSRSYNEQFF. The full variable domain, in which reference TRBV5-1 and TRBJ2-1 provide the parts outside the CDR3, is KAGVTQTPRYLIKTRGQQVTLSCSPISGHRSVSWYQQTPGQGLQFLFEYFSETQRNKGNFPGRFSGRQFSNSRSEMNVSTLELGDSALYLCASSEGTFFLGSRSYNEQFFGPGTRLTVL.

This clone was detected a few times. Distinct nucleotide sequences in the sample also encode this CDR3. V and J are TRBV7-9 and TRBJ1-1, with TRBD1 matching 7 bases. CDR1 is SEHNR and CDR2 is FQNEAQ in the germline V gene (reference sequence). With V trimmed by 2 bases and J by 4 bases, 1 base remained unmatched. The CDR3 spans 13 residues. This chain's CDR3 is CASSLSGGTEAFF. CDR3 nucleotides: TGTGCCAGCAGCTTATCAGGGGGCACTGAAGCTTTCTTT.

The rearrangement joins TRBV27 to TRBJ1-2; TRBD1 matches at 8 bases. The CDR3 loop spans 15 amino acids. Germline CDR1 MNHEY, CDR2 SMNVEV (reference sequence). The junction had 9 bases not matched to a gene; V was cut back by 2 bases and J by 7 bases. The CDR3, as DNA: TGTGCCAGCAGTTTAAACCCGCAGGGGGCGCTTGGCTACACCTTC. Its translation is CASSLNPQGALGYTF.

This clone has a handful of counts. The rearrangement joins TRBV5-1 to TRBJ2-3; D might be TRBD2 (5 bases). Germline CDR1 reads SGHRS; CDR2 reads YFSETQ. V lost 0 bases, J lost 2 bases, and 7 bases lay in between. This CDR3 has 14 residues. The CDR3 DNA is TGCGCCAGCAGCTTGGGACTACACACAGATACGCAGTATTTT. Its translation is CASSLGLHTDTQYF.

This clone has just a few counts. The chain carries TRBV27 and TRBJ2-7; 9 bases agree with TRBD1. The germline V gene encodes CDR1 MNHEY and CDR2 SMNVEV (reference sequence). The V gene end was trimmed by 5 bases and the J gene end by 0 bases; junction bases not matched to a gene: 5. The CDR3 spans 15 residues. CDR3 bases: TGTGCCAGCAGTCCGTGGACAGGGGTCTCCTACGAGCAGTACTTC. Its protein is CASSPWTGVSYEQYF.

The chain couples TRBV5-4 to TRBJ2-1; TRBD1 aligns across 11 bases. CDR3 size: 15 residues. CDR1 is SGHNT and CDR2 is YYREEE in the germline V gene (reference sequence). Trimming removed 2 bases from V and 4 bases from J; junction bases left unmatched: 2. The CDR3 spells CASSLGQGAYNEQFF. The CDR3 bases are TGTGCCAGCAGCTTAGGACAGGGGGCATACAATGAGCAGTTCTTC.

This clone came up a few times. The V and J genes are TRBV19 and TRBJ1-2, with 9 bases matching TRBD1. Germline CDR1 reads LNHDA; CDR2 reads SQIVND (reference sequence). The CDR3 is 16 amino acids. The J segment lost 0 bases and the V segment lost 8 bases, leaving 10 bases of the junction unmatched. In DNA form, the CDR3 reads TGTGCCAGTCACCCCGGGACAGGGCGTCCTAACTATGGCTACACCTTC. It encodes CASHPGTGRPNYGYTF. The full variable domain, completed using reference TRBV19 and TRBJ1-2, is DGGITQSPKYLFRKEGQNVTLSCEQNLNHDAMYWYRQDPGQGLRLIYYSQIVNDFQKGDIAEGYSVSREKKESFPLTVTSAQKNPTAFYLCASHPGTGRPNYGYTFGSGTRLTVV.

The chain combines TRBV19 with TRBJ2-6; D not certain. The CDR3 extends over 14 amino acids. Trimming stripped 8 bases from V and 1 base from J, with 9 bases between. CDR1 is LNHDA, CDR2 SQIVND, per germline (reference sequence). Here the CDR3 DNA reads TGTGCCAGTCAAATCGGGTCTGGGGCCAACGTCCTGACTTTC. It yields the protein CASQIGSGANVLTF.

The gene calls are TRBV19 and TRBJ2-1; D is unresolved. Germline assignment: CDR1 LNHDA and CDR2 SQIVND (reference sequence). Trimming cost V 5 bases and J 1 base, with 9 bases left between them. The CDR3 loop spans 14 amino acids. CDR3 loop: CASSALTSYNEQFF. The CDR3 DNA reads TGTGCCAGTAGTGCGTTAACTTCCTACAATGAGCAGTTCTTC.

The chain couples TRBV28 to TRBJ1-2; tentative D call: TRBD1 (6 bases). Trimming removed 5 bases from V and 5 bases from J, with 12 bases in between. CDR1 and CDR2 (germline): MDHEN, SYDVKM. There are 13 residues in the CDR3. The CDR3, as DNA: TGTGCCAGCAGTCCTCCGGACAGATATGGCTACACCTTC. Protein sequence: CASSPPDRYGYTF.

The table lists this clone with a few counts. This sequence joins TRBV6-1 and TRBJ1-4; TRBD1 agrees at 9 bases. The CDR3 totals 15 residues. The germline gives CDR1 MNHNS, CDR2 SASEGT. V lost 4 bases to trimming and J lost 8 bases; unmatched junction nucleotides: 8. This chain's CDR3 is CASSATGGRLEKLFF. The CDR3 coding sequence is TGTGCCAGCAGTGCAACAGGGGGCAGGTTGGAAAAACTGTTTTTT.